This T cell receptor (beta chain) was obtained from a study of blood T cell repertoires in COVID-19 (dated by TCRdb to the early 2020s). Notes on the research overall: Samples covering the acute and convalescent phases of COVID-19 were provided by collaborators in the United States, Italy and Spain. The samples were drawn from the first 160 participants of the ongoing ImmuneRACE study and from over 950 subjects provided by 6 global collaborators. The prospective study material was composed of cDNA or gDNA derived from T cells, B-cell-depleted T cells, or PBMCs. A de-identified subject ID, COVID-19 status, age in years and sex were almost always included in the sample metadata. Where available, HLA class I and class II types were obtained from metadata supplied by the sample provider rather than from assay-based typing. The repertoires were released in a freely available public database meant as a resource for research on the immune response to SARS-CoV-2. The dataset comprised deeply sampled blood TCRbeta repertoires from subjects exposed to, actively infected with, or recovered from COVID-19.

Per the germline V gene, ENHRY is the CDR1 and SYGVKD is the CDR2. The CDR3, from cysteine to phenylalanine, totals 15 residues. Only the CDR3 part of the read is kept: 45 bases, read in frame from the first base. Between the V and J ends, shortened by 7 bases and 7 bases respectively, the junction contains 17 bases. In regard to this clone: No antigen is known for it. Nothing much larger sits one base from this clone, and base qualities are not available.

Collaborating institutions collected whole blood in K2EDTA tubes following their own protocols. Collaborator samples were shipped for TCRbeta analysis as frozen whole blood, isolated PBMCs, or DNA extracted from either sample type. TCRbeta CDR3 regions were amplified from genomic DNA using the immunoSEQ Assay, a bias-controlled multiplex PCR. The published analysis was carried out like this. The number of nucleated cells in each sample was estimated from the amplification of reference gene primers within the assay. To quantify the absolute abundance of each unique TCRbeta CDR3 rearrangement, sequence reads were collapsed and filtered. For each sample, productive Simpson clonality was calculated by taking the square root of Simpson's diversity index across productive rearrangements. What TCRdb holds here is the immuneACCESS table cut down to in-frame rearrangements. Part of the clones is not present; checked against another copy, under half of the missing clones reflect an unresolved V gene, and the others are unexplained. The V and J calls and the clone size are those of that table, but D and trimming were determined from the DNA. Here the sample has about 74,000 clones; roughly 81% occur a single time. The ten largest clones capture around a third of the sample.

Points the paper makes about the study in general: The amount of clinical and demographic metadata varied by source and participant and was provided uncurated.

This clonotype was obtained from a man aged 65-85 years with acute or convalescent COVID-19. The V gene is TRBV10-3 and the J gene is TRBJ1-6, with a tentative D gene TRBD1 over 6 matching bases. The sample comprised peripheral blood. The bases are TGTGCCATCAAGGGTGGCGCAGGGGAAAATTCACCCCTCCACTTT. Translated, it reads CAIKGGAGENSPLHF.